These 7 T cell receptor beta chains were sequenced from one sample in a study of identical twins. MiXCR, applied by TCRdb to the 5' RACE reads, yields one record per CDR3 protein. This repertoire shows around 480,000 distinct CDR3 sequences, roughly 13% found once; its top ten account for 0.98%. This sample also belongs to another study, concerning yellow fever vaccine responses in identical twins.

Specimen: CD4+ T cells sorted from blood. The source is a woman younger than 30 in good health.

This clonotype was observed a few times. CDR3 in amino acids: CASSLDAGINQETQYF. The CDR3 DNA reads TGCGCCAGCAGCTTGGATGCAGGGATTAACCAAGAGACCCAGTACTTC. V usage is TRBV5-1 and J usage is TRBJ2-5; possible D gene TRBD1, 5 bases. CDR1 and CDR2 from the germline V gene are SGHRS and YFSETQ. This CDR3 contains 16 residues. V was trimmed by 0 bases and J by 0 bases, leaving 12 bases between them.

This clonotype was counted at least ten times. The J gene is TRBJ2-7, the V gene TRBV23-1; unclear D gene. TRBV23-1 belongs to the ORF category, with a function that is uncertain. This CDR3 contains 14 residues. Trimming took off 2 bases at V and 5 bases at J, with 13 bases between the two ends. CDR3 region: CASSQRASSDEQYF. The CDR3 DNA sequence: TGCGCCAGCAGTCAACGGGCCTCATCGGACGAGCAGTACTTC.

The V call is TRBV6-1, the J call TRBJ2-3; 8 nucleotides line up with TRBD2. This CDR3 is built from 16 residues. V lost 5 bases to trimming and J lost 0 bases; unmatched junction nucleotides: 7. Germline values: CDR1 MNHNS, CDR2 SASEGT. Here the CDR3 reads CASSPIGGGSTDTQYF. In DNA, the CDR3 is TGTGCCAGCAGTCCAATTGGCGGGGGGAGCACAGATACGCAGTATTTT.

The rearrangement uses TRBV7-3 and TRBJ2-1; tentatively, D is TRBD2 (6 bases). With 8 bases removed from V and 0 bases from J, the gap between germline ends came to 17 bases. Germline V lookup: CDR1 SGHTA, CDR2 FQGTGA. CDR3 length: 16 amino acids. CDR3 coding DNA: TGTGCCAGCTCCCTTATCGGCGGGACCTCCTACAATGAGCAGTTCTTC. Translated, it gives CASSLIGGTSYNEQFF.

Many counts were recorded for this clonotype. V gene TRBV20-1 combines with J gene TRBJ2-2, with 8 bases matching TRBD2. The CDR3 runs 12 residues. The germline V gene has CDR1 DFQATT and CDR2 SNEGSKA (reference sequence). The CDR3 loop reads CSSGRGTGELFF. In nucleotides, the CDR3 is TGCTCGAGCGGGAGAGGCACCGGGGAGCTGTTTTTT.

This clonotype showed up just a few times. The rearrangement uses TRBV7-9 and TRBJ2-4, with a tentative D call TRBD1 (7 bases). Germline CDR1 and CDR2: SEHNR and FQNEAQ (reference sequence). The CDR3 has 15 amino acids. Trimming shortened V by 9 bases and J by 0 bases, and 15 bases separated the two germline ends. The CDR3 nucleotides read TGTGCCAGGACAAGGGGGGACAGAGCCAAAAACATTCAGTACTTC. Amino acids: CARTRGDRAKNIQYF. The whole variable domain, remainder taken from reference TRBV7-9 and TRBJ2-4, is DTGVSQNPRHKITKRGQNVTFRCDPISEHNRLYWYRQTLGQGPEFLTYFQNEAQLEKSRLLSDRFSAERPKGSFSTLEIQRTEQGDSAMYLCARTRGDRAKNIQYFGAGTRLSVL.

Only a few counts were recorded for this clonotype. The rearrangement joins TRBV7-2 to TRBJ2-5; D remains ambiguous. Trimming removed 5 bases from V and 7 bases from J, with 11 bases in between. CDR3 length equals 12 residues. From germline, CDR1 is SGHTA and CDR2 FQGNSA. CDR3 in amino acids: CASSRTLWTQYF. The CDR3 DNA follows: TGTGCCAGCAGCCGGACCCTATGGACCCAGTACTTC.